The T cell receptor (beta chain) described here comes from a study of T cell responses to AZD1222 COVID-19 vaccine. Overall study: Pooled together were second doses at about 4 or about 12 weeks. Study conclusions and caveats: Mapped onto spike, vaccine-associated CD4 TCRs spanned it and were dominant at 160-218 and 743-854. Recipients of two AZD1222 doses showed rising Spike-specific TCR breadth and depth. Nearly half of spike-specific TCRs reportedly target variant regions that are unmutated in the B.1.351 and B.1.1.7 variants.

V was pared by 1 base and J by 4 bases, with 8 bases between. This CDR3 is 14 amino acids long. Germline V gene sequence: CDR1 SGHTA, CDR2 FQGNSA. Here immunoSEQ multiplex PCR was the method, and the copy in TCRdb shows in-frame clones only, minus some. The profile covers some 95,000 clones, with 80% to 90% appearing a single time and 6.3% taken by the ten largest. For this clone: Its antigen remains unidentified. Other DNA sequences within the sample encode an identical CDR3.

The source was peripheral blood, collected on day 0 of AZD1222 vaccination. The TCR sequence derives from an adult in good health. The chain joins TRBV7-2 to TRBJ1-3; D possibly corresponds to TRBD1 (6 bases). The CDR3 is CASSLVDRGNTIYF. In nucleotides, the CDR3 is TGTGCCAGCAGCTTAGTAGACAGGGGAAACACCATATATTTT.